This record concerns one T cell receptor beta chain sequence. The data belong to a study of blood T cell repertoires in COVID-19. Study context: COVID-19 samples from acute and convalescent phases originated in the United States, Italy and Spain. T cells, B-cell-depleted T cells, or PBMCs supplied cDNA or gDNA.

The table came from immunoSEQ multiplex PCR; TCRdb's copy has only in-frame clones and leaves some out. The table records a few hundred thousand clones, roughly 80% of them present only once. Ages ranged from about 18 to 89 years, with residence in approximately 23 US areas. Donors in Cohort 3 counted as recovered after two negative PCRs, clearance, or symptom resolution. Germline V gene sequence: CDR1 SGHTA, CDR2 FQGNSA. Trimming cost V 3 bases and J 4 bases, with 6 bases left between them. This CDR3 region has 12 residues. This sequence originates from a man in his fifties who had recovered from COVID-19. This chain uses TRBV7-2 with TRBJ2-5, with unresolved D. The sample consisted of PBMCs or T cells enriched from blood (not recorded which). CDR3 in amino acids: CASSFRRETQYF. The CDR3 bases are TGTGCCAGCAGCTTTCGTCGAGAGACCCAGTACTTC.